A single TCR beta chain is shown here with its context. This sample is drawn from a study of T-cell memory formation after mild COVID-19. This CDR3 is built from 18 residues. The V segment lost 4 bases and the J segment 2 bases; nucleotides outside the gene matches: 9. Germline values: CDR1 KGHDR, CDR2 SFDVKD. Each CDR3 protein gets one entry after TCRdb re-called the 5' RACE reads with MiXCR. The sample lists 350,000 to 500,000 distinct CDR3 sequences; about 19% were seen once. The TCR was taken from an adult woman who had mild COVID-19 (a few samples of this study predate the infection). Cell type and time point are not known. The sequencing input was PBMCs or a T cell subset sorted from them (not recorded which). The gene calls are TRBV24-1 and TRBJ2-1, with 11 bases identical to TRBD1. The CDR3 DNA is TGTGCCACCAGTGAGAGGACAGGGGGCCGCACCACCTACAATGAGCAGTTCTTC. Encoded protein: CATSERTGGRTTYNEQFF.